Listed below are T cell receptor beta chains from one sample, sequenced in a study of cytomegalovirus exposure and HLA in healthy donors. Sequenced by immunoSEQ multiplex PCR; TCRdb stores in-frame clones only, minus some. This sample yields under 150,000 clones, of which 60% to 80% are seen a single time; approximately 1.5% belongs to the top ten. Sequenced: PBMCs. These receptors originate from a woman in her thirties in good health and CMV-seronegative. CDR3s include the opening cysteine and the closing phenylalanine or tryptophan.

V	J	CDR3
TRBV7-3	TRBJ2-3	CASSLNQRGSTDTQYF
TRBV20-1	TRBJ1-1	CSAFSGEQAFF
TRBV9	TRBJ2-5	CASSVVGASETQYF
TRBV18	TRBJ1-3	CASSLGRSSGNTIYF
TRBV6-1	TRBJ1-2	CASNPGLANYGYTF
TRBV10-3	TRBJ1-2	CAIRATDNYGYTF
TRBV5-1	TRBJ2-2	CASSLVGGASTGELFF
TRBV2	TRBJ1-1	CASNRDSPRNTEAFF
TRBV6-4	TRBJ2-3	CASSPLAGITDTQYF
TRBV5-6	TRBJ2-7	CASSLQGAMNEQYF
TRBV6-6	TRBJ2-7	CASSVPGQGYEQYF
TRBV11-3	TRBJ2-7	CASSPGTGVSYEQYF
TRBV6-5	TRBJ2-3	CASSYGGALPTDTQYF
TRBV15	TRBJ1-1	CATSRDWRDGTEAFF
TRBV5-6	TRBJ1-2	CASRPQGNYGYTF
TRBV5-1	TRBJ2-7	CASSLQGYEQYF